The clone carrying this TCR beta chain appeared a few times. Primers for the PCR totalled 60 Vbeta and 13 Jbeta. Assay used: immunoSEQ multiplex PCR; TCRdb lists only in-frame clones, some missing. The sample lists 80,000 or so clones, about 84% seen once, with around 3% in the top ten. Germline values: CDR1 SGHVS, CDR2 FNYEAQ. The CDR3 sequence is 14 residues long. This record belongs to a study of cytomegalovirus exposure and HLA in healthy donors. The TCR was taken from a man aged 35-49 years in good health and CMV-seronegative. Material for sequencing was PBMCs. The chain links TRBV7-6 to TRBJ2-5; perhaps TRBD1 as D (5 bases). TRBJ2-7 explains the end of the DNA better; the J call may be wrong. The CDR3 region has the DNA TGTGCCAGCAGCTCGGACCCCTCAAGGGGCGAGCAGTACTTC. It encodes CASSSDPSRGEQYF.